The source of this T cell receptor beta chain is a study of T cell changes during pregnancy in multiple sclerosis (dated by TCRdb to between 2018 and 2021). Concerning the study at large: In women with multiple sclerosis, the researchers looked at how the T cell repertoire shifted as pregnancy progressed.

Receptor amplification or capture employed the immunoSEQ multiplex PCR assay. The table was pulled from immuneACCESS by TCRdb, which kept in-frame rearrangements only. Such tables lose some clones; where checked, under half of the loss comes from unresolved V genes, and the rest has no known cause. This sample lists 45,000 to 60,000 clones; around 92% were detected once. 1.2% of the sample is held by the ten biggest clonotypes. Concerning this clone: It has no known antigen specificity. The input lacks base qualities; no much larger clone sits a single base away.

V is reduced by 4 bases and J by 7 bases, leaving a spacing of 16 bases between them. The CDR3 has 15 amino acids, counting the end cysteine and phenylalanine. This entry keeps only the CDR3 DNA: 45 bases, framed from base 1. Taken from the germline V gene, the CDR1 and CDR2 loops are SGHDN and FVKESK. This receptor chain uses TRBV14 and TRBJ1-4; no D gene call is confident. This clonotype originated in a female donor in good health, enrolled as a control in a pregnancy study. Here the sequenced sample was peripheral blood, taken after pregnancy. The base sequence is TGTGCCAGCAGCCGACAAGACCTGGCGGGTGAAAAACTGTTTTTT. Translation gives CASSRQDLAGEKLFF.